The clone carrying this T cell receptor beta chain was recorded at least ten times. Antigen specificity is unknown. This entry belongs to a study of glioma-infiltrating T cells. General study points: Non-neoplastic patients had below-expected tissue-blood divergence, while all gliomas exceeded expectation.

Losses at the gene ends were 6 bases for V and 5 bases for J; bases not matched to a gene: 12. The CDR3 is made up of 15 amino acids. Germline V gene data show CDR1 as SGHTA and CDR2 as FQGTGA. The iRepertoire nested amplicon-rescue multiplex PCR amplified TCR alpha and beta CDR3s from RNA. Tissue mRNA or PBMC total RNA, roughly 85-450 ng, went into one-step reverse transcription and amplification. TCRdb processed the multiplex PCR reads anew with MiXCR; each CDR3 protein has one entry. The sample lists 85,000 to 110,000 distinct CDR3 sequences; about 30% were seen once. The sequenced sample consisted of glioma tissue, nonneoplastic brain tissue, or PBMCs (not recorded which). The receptor was isolated from a human donor with low-grade glioma or glioblastoma, undergoing nonglioma brain surgery, or in good health (not recorded which). J is TRBJ2-5 and V is TRBV7-3; 7 bases fit TRBD2. The CDR3 loop is CASRPPGLSLETQYF. CDR3 DNA: TGTGCCAGCAGACCCCCGGGACTATCCTTGGAGACCCAGTACTTC.